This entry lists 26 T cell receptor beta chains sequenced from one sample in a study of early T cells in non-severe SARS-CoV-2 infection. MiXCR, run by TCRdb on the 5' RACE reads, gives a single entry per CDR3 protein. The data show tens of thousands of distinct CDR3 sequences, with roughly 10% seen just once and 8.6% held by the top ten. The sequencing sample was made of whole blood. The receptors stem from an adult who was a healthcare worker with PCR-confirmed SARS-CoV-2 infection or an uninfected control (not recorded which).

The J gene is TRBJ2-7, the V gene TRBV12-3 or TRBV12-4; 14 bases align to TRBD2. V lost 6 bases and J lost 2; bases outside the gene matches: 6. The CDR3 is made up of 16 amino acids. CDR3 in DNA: TGTGCCAGCAGCCTGGGGACTAGCGGGAGACCCTACGAGCAGTACTTC. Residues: CASSLGTSGRPYEQYF.

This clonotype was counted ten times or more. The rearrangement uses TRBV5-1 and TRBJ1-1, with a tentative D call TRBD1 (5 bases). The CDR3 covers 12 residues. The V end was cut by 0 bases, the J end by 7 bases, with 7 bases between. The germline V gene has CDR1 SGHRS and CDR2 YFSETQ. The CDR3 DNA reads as TGCGCCAGCAGCTTGGTCAGGGATGAAGCTTTCTTT. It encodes CASSLVRDEAFF.

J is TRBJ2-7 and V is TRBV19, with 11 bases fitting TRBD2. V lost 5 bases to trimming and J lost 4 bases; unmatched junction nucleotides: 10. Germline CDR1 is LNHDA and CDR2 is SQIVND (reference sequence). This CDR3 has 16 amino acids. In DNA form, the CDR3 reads TGTGCCAGTAGTCCACTAGCGGGAGTGGGTCTGTACGAGCAGTACTTC. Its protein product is CASSPLAGVGLYEQYF.

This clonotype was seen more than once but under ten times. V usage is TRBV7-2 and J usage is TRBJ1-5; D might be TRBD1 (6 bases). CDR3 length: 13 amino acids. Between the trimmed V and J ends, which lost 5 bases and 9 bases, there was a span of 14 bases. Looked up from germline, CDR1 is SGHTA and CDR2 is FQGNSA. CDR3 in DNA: TGTGCCAGCAGCGCCAGGGGTTTTGGGCCCCAGCATTTT. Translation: CASSARGFGPQHF.

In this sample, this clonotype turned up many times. CDR3: CSAKVTYEQYF. The CDR3 bases are TGCAGTGCTAAAGTGACCTACGAGCAGTACTTC. This sequence joins TRBV20-1 and TRBJ2-7; unclear D gene. Per the germline V gene, CDR1 is DFQATT and CDR2 is SNEGSKA (reference sequence). V was shortened by 4 bases and J by 2 bases, with 6 bases between the two germline ends. The CDR3 runs 11 residues.

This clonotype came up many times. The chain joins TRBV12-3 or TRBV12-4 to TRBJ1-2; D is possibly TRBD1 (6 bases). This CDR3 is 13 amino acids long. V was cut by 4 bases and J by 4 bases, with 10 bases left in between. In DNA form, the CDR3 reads TGTGCCAGCAGTTCCAGACAGGTCTATGGCTACACCTTC. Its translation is CASSSRQVYGYTF.

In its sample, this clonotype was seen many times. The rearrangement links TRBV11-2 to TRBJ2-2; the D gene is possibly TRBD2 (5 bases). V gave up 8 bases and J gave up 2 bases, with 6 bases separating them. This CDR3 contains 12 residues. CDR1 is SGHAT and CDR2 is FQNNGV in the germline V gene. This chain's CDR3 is CASGGNTGELFF. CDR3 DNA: TGTGCCAGCGGAGGAAACACCGGGGAGCTGTTTTTT.

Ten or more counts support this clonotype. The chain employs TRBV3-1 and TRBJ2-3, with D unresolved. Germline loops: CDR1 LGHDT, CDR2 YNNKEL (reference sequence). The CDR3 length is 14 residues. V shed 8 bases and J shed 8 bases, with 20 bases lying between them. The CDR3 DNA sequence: TGTGCCAGCTCCCAAACCGAGCCCGGAAGTACGCAGTATTTT. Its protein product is CASSQTEPGSTQYF.

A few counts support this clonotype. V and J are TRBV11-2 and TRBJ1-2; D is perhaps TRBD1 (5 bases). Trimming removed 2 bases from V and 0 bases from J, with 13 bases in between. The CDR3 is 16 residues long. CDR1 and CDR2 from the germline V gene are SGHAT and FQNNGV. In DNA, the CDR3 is TGTGCCAGCAGCTTACTGCGGGGGAGGACTAACTATGGCTACACCTTC. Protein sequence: CASSLLRGRTNYGYTF.

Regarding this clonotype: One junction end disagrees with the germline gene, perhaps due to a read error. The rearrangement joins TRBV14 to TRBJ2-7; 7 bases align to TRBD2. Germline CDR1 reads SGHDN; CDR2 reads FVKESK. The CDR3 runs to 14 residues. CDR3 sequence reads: CASSQGDYRHEQYF. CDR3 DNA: TGTGCCAGCAGTCAAGGGGACTATCGGCACGAGCAGTACTTC.

For the CDR3, the DNA is TGCAGTGCTAGCCTAGCCACAGATACGCAGTATTTT. Amino acid sequence: CSASLATDTQYF. The chain couples TRBV20-1 to TRBJ2-3; D is perhaps TRBD2 (5 bases). There are 12 residues in the CDR3. Trimming removed 3 bases from V and 2 bases from J, with 6 bases in between. Germline V CDR1 and CDR2: DFQATT, SNEGSKA (reference sequence).

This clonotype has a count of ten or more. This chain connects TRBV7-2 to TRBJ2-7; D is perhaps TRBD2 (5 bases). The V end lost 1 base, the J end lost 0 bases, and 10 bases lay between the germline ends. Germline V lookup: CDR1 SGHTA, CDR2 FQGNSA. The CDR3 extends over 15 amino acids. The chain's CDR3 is CASSLVTGSSYEQYF. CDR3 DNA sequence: TGTGCCAGCAGCTTAGTAACTGGGAGCTCCTACGAGCAGTACTTC.

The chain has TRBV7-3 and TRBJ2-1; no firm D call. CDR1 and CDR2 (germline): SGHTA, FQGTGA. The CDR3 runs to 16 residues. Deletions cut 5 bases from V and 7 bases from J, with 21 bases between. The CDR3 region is CASSPGFGTMLNEQFF. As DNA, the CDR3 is TGTGCCAGCAGCCCGGGCTTCGGTACAATGTTGAATGAGCAGTTCTTC.

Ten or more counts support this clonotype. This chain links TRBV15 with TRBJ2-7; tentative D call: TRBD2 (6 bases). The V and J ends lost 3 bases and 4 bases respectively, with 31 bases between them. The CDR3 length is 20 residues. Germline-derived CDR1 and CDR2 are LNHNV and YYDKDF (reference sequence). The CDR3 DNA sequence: TGTGCCACCAGCAGCACTGCGGGGTTTACTATCGGGAGCCCGCCATACGAGCAGTACTTC. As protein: CATSSTAGFTIGSPPYEQYF.

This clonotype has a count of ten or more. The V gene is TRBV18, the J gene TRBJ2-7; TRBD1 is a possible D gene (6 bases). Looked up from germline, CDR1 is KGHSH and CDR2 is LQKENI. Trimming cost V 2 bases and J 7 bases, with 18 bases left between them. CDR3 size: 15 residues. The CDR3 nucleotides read TGTGCCAGCTCACCAAGAGGACTTACGACAGGAGAGCAGTACTTC. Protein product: CASSPRGLTTGEQYF. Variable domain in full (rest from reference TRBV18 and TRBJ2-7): NAGVMQNPRHLVRRRGQEARLRCSPMKGHSHVYWYRQLPEEGLKFMVYLQKENIIDESGMPKERFSAEFPKEGPSILRIQQVVRGDSAAYFCASSPRGLTTGEQYFGPGTRLTVT.

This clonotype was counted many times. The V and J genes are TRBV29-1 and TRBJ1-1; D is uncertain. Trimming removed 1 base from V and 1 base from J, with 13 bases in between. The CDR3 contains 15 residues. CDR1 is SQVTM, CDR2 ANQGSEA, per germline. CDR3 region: CSVEAPLFKNTEAFF. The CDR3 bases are TGCAGCGTTGAAGCCCCCCTTTTCAAGAACACTGAAGCTTTCTTT.

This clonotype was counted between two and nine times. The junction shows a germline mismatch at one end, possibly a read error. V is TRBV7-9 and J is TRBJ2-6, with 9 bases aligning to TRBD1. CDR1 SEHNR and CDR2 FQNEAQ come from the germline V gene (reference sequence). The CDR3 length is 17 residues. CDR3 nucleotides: TGTGCCAGCAGCATGACAGGGGGAGTCTCTGGGACCAACGTCCTGACTTTC. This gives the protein CASSMTGGVSGTNVLTF.

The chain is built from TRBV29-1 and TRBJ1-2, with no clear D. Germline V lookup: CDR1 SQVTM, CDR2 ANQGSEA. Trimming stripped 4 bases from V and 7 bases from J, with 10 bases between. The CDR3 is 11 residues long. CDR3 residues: CSVAEEVGYTF. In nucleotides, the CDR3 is TGCAGCGTTGCGGAGGAGGTTGGCTACACCTTC.

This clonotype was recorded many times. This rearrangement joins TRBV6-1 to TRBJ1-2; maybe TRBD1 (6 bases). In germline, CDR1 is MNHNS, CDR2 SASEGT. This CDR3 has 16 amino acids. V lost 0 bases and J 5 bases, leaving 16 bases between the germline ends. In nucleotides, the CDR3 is TGTGCCAGCAGTGAAGCTGCTGAGGGGGTTTGGTATGGCTACACCTTC. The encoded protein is CASSEAAEGVWYGYTF.

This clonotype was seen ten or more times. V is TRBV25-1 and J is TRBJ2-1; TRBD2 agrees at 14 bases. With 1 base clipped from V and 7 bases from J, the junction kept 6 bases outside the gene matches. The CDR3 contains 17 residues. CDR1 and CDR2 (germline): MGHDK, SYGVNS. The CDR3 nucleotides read TGTGCCAGCAGTGAATCTAGACTAGCGGGAGGGATGAATGAGCAGTTCTTC. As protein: CASSESRLAGGMNEQFF. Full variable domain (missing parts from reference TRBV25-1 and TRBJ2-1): EADIYQTPRYLVIGTGKKITLECSQTMGHDKMYWYQQDPGMELHLIHYSYGVNSTEKGDLSSESTVSRIRTEHFPLTLESARPSHTSQYLCASSESRLAGGMNEQFFGPGTRLTVL.

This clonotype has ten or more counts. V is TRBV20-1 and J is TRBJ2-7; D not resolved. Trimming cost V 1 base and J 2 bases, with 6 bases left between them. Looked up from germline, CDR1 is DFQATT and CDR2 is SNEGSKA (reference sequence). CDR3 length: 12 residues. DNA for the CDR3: TGCAGTGCTAGAGGGACGGCCTACGAGCAGTACTTC. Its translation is CSARGTAYEQYF.

The CDR3 bases are TGTGCCAGCAGTTTGGGACAGGGGTTTGATGGCTACACCTTC. Amino acid sequence: CASSLGQGFDGYTF. The chain recombines TRBV27 with TRBJ1-2; 10 bases map to TRBD1. The CDR3 has 14 amino acids. V lost 3 bases and J lost 6; bases outside the gene matches: 4. CDR1 MNHEY and CDR2 SMNVEV come from the germline V gene (reference sequence).

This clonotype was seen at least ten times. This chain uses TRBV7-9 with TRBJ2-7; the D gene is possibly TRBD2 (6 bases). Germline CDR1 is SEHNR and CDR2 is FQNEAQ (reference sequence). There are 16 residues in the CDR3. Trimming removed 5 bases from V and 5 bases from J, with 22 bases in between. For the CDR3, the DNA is TGTGCCAGCAGCCCCTGGGAGGTTCCGGGGGTCCACGAGCAGTACTTC. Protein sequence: CASSPWEVPGVHEQYF.

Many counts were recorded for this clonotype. CDR3 amino acids: CASTETANTGELFF. The CDR3 DNA reads as TGTGCCAGCACGGAGACAGCGAACACCGGGGAGCTGTTTTTT. The chain joins TRBV6-4 to TRBJ2-2, with D maybe TRBD1 (5 bases). The ends were cut back, 7 bases at V and 0 bases at J, with 9 bases in the middle. Per the germline V gene, CDR1 is MRHNA and CDR2 is SNTAGT. The CDR3 runs to 14 residues.

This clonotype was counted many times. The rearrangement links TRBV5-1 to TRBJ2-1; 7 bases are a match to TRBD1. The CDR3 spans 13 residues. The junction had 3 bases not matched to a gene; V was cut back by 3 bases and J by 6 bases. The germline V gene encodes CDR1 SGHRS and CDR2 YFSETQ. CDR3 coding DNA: TGCGCCAGCAGCTCTGACAGGGTCAATGAGCAGTTCTTC. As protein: CASSSDRVNEQFF.

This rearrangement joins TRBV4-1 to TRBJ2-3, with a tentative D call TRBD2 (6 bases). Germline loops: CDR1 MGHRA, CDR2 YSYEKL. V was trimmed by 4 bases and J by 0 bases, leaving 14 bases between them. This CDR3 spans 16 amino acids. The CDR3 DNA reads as TGCGCCAGCAGCCTAGGAAGGAGGGCAAGCACAGATACGCAGTATTTT. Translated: CASSLGRRASTDTQYF.